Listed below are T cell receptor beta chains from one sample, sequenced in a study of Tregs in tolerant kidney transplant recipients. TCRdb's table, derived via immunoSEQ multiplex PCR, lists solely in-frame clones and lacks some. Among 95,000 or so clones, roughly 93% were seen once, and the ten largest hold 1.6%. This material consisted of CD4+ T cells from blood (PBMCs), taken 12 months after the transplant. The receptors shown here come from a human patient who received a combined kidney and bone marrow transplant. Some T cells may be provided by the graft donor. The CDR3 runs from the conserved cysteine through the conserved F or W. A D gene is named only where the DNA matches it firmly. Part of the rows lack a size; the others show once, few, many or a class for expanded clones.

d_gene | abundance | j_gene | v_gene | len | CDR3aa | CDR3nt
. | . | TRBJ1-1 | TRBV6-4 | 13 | CASSEIAGTEAFF | TGTGCCAGCAGTGAAATTGCCGGCACTGAAGCTTTCTTT
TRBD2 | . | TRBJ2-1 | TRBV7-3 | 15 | CASSSMAGDRPEQFF | TGTGCCAGCAGCTCGATGGCGGGAGACCGGCCTGAGCAGTTCTTC
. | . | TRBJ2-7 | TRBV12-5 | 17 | CASGLATGERFYYEQYF | TGTGCTAGTGGTTTGGCAACCGGGGAGCGGTTTTACTACGAGCAGTACTTC
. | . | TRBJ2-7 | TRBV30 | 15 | CAWRADSLSSYEQYF | TGTGCCTGGAGAGCAGACAGCCTAAGCTCCTACGAGCAGTACTTC
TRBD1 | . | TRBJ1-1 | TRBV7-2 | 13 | CASSQGANTEAFF | TGTGCCAGCAGCCAGGGGGCGAACACTGAAGCTTTCTTT
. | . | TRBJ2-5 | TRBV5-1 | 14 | CASSLDSSWETQYF | TGCGCCAGCAGCTTAGACAGCAGTTGGGAGACCCAGTACTTC
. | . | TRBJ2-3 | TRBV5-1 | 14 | CASSLPGKGDTQYF | TGCGCCAGCAGCTTACCCGGGAAGGGAGATACGCAGTATTTT
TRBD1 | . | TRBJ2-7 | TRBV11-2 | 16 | CASSLDLGTGEFEQYF | TGTGCCAGCAGCTTAGATCTAGGGACAGGGGAGTTCGAGCAGTACTTC
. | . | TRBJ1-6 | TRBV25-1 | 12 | CASSDPYSPLHF | TGTGCCAGCAGTGACCCTTATTCACCCCTCCACTTT
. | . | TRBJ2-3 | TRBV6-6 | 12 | CASSPIAGTQYF | TGTGCCAGCAGCCCTATAGCCGGTACGCAGTATTTT
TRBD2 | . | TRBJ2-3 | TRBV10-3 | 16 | CAISESRRGGTDTQYF | TGTGCCATCAGTGAGTCCCGGCGGGGGGGCACAGATACGCAGTATTTT
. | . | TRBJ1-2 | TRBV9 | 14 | CASRDLQGPYGYTF | TGTGCCAGCAGAGATTTACAGGGTCCCTATGGCTACACCTTC
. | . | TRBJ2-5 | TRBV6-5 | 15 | CASSYSSGGQETQYF | TGTGCCAGCAGTTACTCGTCGGGTGGCCAAGAGACCCAGTACTTC
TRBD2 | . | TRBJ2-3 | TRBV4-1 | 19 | CASSPNSGGLAAFTDTQYF | TGCGCCAGCAGCCCTAACTCCGGGGGACTAGCGGCCTTCACAGATACGCAGTATTTT
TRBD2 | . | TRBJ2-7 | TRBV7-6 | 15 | CASSLDRGRSYEQYF | TGTGCCAGCAGCTTAGACCGCGGGAGGTCCTACGAGCAGTACTTC
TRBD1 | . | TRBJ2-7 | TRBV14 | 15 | CASSQVRRGLYEQYF | TGTGCCAGCAGCCAAGTACGCAGGGGGCTATACGAGCAGTACTTC
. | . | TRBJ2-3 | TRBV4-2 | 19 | CASSQDSQGGAPSTDTQYF | TGTGCCAGCAGCCAAGATTCACAGGGGGGGGCCCCTAGCACAGATACGCAGTATTTT
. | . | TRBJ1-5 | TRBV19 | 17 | CASSIEAGVNSNQPQHF | TGTGCCAGTAGTATAGAGGCAGGGGTCAATAGCAATCAGCCCCAGCATTTT
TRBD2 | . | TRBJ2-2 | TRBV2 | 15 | CASRGTSGAVGELFF | TGTGCCAGCAGGGGGACTAGCGGGGCTGTGGGGGAGCTGTTTTTT
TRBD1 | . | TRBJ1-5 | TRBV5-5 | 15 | CASSFRGRWDQPQHF | TGTGCCAGCAGCTTCAGGGGGCGCTGGGATCAGCCCCAGCATTTT
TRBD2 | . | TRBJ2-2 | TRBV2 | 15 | CASGRTRANTGELFF | TGTGCCAGCGGTCGGACTAGAGCAAACACCGGGGAGCTGTTTTTT
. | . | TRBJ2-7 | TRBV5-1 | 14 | CASSHPDRTYEQYF | TGCGCCAGCAGCCACCCGGACAGAACCTACGAGCAGTACTTC
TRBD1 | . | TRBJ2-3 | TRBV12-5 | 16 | CASGLVTGGPTDTQYF | TGTGCTAGTGGTTTGGTGACAGGGGGCCCCACAGATACGCAGTATTTT
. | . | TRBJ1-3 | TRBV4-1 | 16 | CASSQVRGNLGVTIYF | TGCGCCAGCAGCCAAGTTCGGGGTAATCTCGGTGTCACCATATATTTT
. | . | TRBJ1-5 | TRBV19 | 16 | CASSSPPGGLKQPQHF | TGTGCCAGTAGTTCTCCTCCGGGGGGGCTGAAGCAGCCCCAGCATTTT
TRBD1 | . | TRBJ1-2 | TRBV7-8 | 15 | CASSNRDRGTQGYTF | TGTGCCAGCAGCAACCGGGACAGGGGGACTCAAGGCTACACCTTC
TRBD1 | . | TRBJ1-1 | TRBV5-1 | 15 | CASSLGTGLNTEAFF | TGCGCCAGCAGCTTAGGGACAGGGTTGAACACTGAAGCTTTCTTT
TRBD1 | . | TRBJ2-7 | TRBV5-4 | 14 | CASSWWDSTYEQYF | TGTGCCAGCAGCTGGTGGGACAGCACCTACGAGCAGTACTTC
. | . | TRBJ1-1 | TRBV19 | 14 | CASSIERGTTEAFF | TGTGCCAGTAGTATAGAACGGGGGACCACTGAAGCTTTCTTT
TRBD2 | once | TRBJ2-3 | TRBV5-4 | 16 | CASSLGLAGATDTQYF | TGTGCCAGCAGCTTGGGACTAGCGGGGGCCACAGATACGCAGTATTTT
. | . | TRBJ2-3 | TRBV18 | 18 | CASSPLVSSGSSTDTQYF | TGTGCCAGCTCACCACTGGTTTCCTCGGGTTCTAGCACAGATACGCAGTATTTT
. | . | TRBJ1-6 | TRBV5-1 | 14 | CASSFGHDNSPLHF | TGCGCCAGCAGCTTCGGACATGATAATTCCCCCCTCCACTTT
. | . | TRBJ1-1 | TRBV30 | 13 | CAWRQGSNTEAFF | TGTGCCTGGAGACAGGGTTCGAACACTGAAGCTTTCTTT
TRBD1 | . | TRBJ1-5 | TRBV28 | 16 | CASNDPGTGVNQPQHF | TGTGCCAGCAATGATCCCGGGACAGGGGTCAATCAGCCCCAGCATTTT
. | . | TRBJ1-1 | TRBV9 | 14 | CASSAGVVNTEAFF | TGTGCCAGCAGCGCCGGGGTAGTGAACACTGAAGCTTTCTTT
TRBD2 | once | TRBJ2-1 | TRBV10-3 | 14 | CAISGSGGGNEQFF | TGTGCCATCAGTGGGTCGGGAGGGGGAAATGAGCAGTTCTTC
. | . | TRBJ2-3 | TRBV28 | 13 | CASTLGGRDTQYF | TGTGCCAGCACCCTTGGAGGGAGGGATACGCAGTATTTT
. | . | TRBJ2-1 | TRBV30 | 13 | CAWTGKRLNEQFF | TGTGCCTGGACGGGAAAGCGGCTCAATGAGCAGTTCTTC
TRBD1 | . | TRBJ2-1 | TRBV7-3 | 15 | CASSRGQGSYNEQFF | TGTGCCAGCAGCCGTGGACAGGGGTCCTACAATGAGCAGTTCTTC
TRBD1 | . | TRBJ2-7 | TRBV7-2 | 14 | CASSRGTGGYEQYF | TGTGCCAGCAGCCGCGGGACAGGGGGCTACGAGCAGTACTTC
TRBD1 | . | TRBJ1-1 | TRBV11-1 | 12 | CASSLLGGEAFF | TGTGCCAGCAGCTTACTAGGGGGCGAAGCTTTCTTT
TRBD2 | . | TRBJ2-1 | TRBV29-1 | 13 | CSAKGASGGPQFF | TGCAGCGCTAAAGGGGCGTCGGGGGGGCCTCAGTTCTTC
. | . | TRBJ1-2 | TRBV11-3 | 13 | CASSLTVLSGYTF | TGTGCCAGCAGCTTAACAGTTTTGAGTGGCTACACCTTC
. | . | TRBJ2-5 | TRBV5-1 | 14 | CASSLGTFQETQYF | TGCGCCAGCAGCCTAGGGACTTTCCAAGAGACCCAGTACTTC
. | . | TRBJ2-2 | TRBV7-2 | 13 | CASSLDFSGELFF | TGTGCCAGCAGCTTAGACTTTTCCGGGGAGCTGTTTTTT
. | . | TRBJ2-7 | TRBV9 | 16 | CASSVGLGEGHYEQYF | TGTGCCAGCAGCGTTGGACTCGGGGAAGGGCACTACGAGCAGTACTTC
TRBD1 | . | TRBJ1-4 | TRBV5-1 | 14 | CASNRQGSNEKLFF | TGCGCCAGCAACCGACAGGGGAGTAATGAAAAACTGTTTTTT